These 27 T cell receptor beta chains share one sample of origin, sequenced in a study of long-term antiretroviral therapy in people with HIV. Sequencing used immunoSEQ v3.0 at survey level. Here immunoSEQ multiplex PCR was the method, and the copy in TCRdb shows in-frame clones only, minus some. The top ten hold nearly 3.5% of the sample, which has around 34,000 clones, 65% to 75% seen once. The sequencing used unsorted PBMCs, collected 3 years after starting antiretroviral therapy. The receptors originated from a man aged 45 to 65 with HIV.

CDR3 region: CASSYSYSAPQHF. CDR3 bases: TGTGCCAGCAGTTACTCCTATAGTGCCCCCCAGCATTTT. The genes are TRBV6-5 and TRBJ1-5; D remains ambiguous. V lost 0 bases and J 10 bases, leaving 10 bases between the germline ends. Germline CDR1 and CDR2: MNHEY and SVGAGI. This CDR3 contains 13 residues.

This clone was detected only once. V usage is TRBV28 and J usage is TRBJ2-7, with 8 bases aligning to TRBD1. There are 15 residues in the CDR3. V trimming: 5 bases; J trimming: 0 bases; junction bases outside the gene matches: 6. The germline gives CDR1 MDHEN, CDR2 SYDVKM. CDR3 protein: CASSNRGISSYEQYF. CDR3 coding DNA: TGTGCCAGCAGTAACAGGGGGATCAGCTCCTACGAGCAGTACTTC.

The rearrangement links TRBV7-9 to TRBJ1-1; D call uncertain. The V end was cut by 3 bases, the J end by 1 base, with 6 bases between. Germline CDR1 is SEHNR and CDR2 is FQNEAQ (reference sequence). This CDR3 has 13 residues. The CDR3 loop reads CASSLAGNTEAFF. DNA of the CDR3: TGTGCCAGCAGCTTGGCGGGGAACACTGAAGCTTTCTTT.

The chain employs TRBV5-4 and TRBJ2-5, with D unclear. The CDR3 extends over 12 amino acids. The V gene lost 4 bases and the J gene lost 5 bases, with 9 bases spanning the gap. Germline assignment: CDR1 SGHNT and CDR2 YYREEE (reference sequence). The DNA for the CDR3 is TGTGCCAGCAGCCGGGCGGACGAGACCCAGTACTTC. Amino acid sequence: CASSRADETQYF.

The chain employs TRBV5-5 and TRBJ1-5; a weak D match, TRBD1 (5 bases). Germline V gives CDR1 SGHKS, CDR2 YYEKEE (reference sequence). This CDR3 is built from 14 residues. V lost 3 bases and J lost 7, with 14 bases in between. In nucleotides, the CDR3 is TGTGCCAGCAGCTCTCAGGGAGGGGACCAGCCCCAGCATTTT. Protein product: CASSSQGGDQPQHF.

The chain uses TRBV28 and TRBJ2-1, with TRBD2 matching over 11 bases. CDR1 and CDR2 from the germline V gene are MDHEN and SYDVKM. Trimming took 7 bases from V and 1 from J; bases not matched to a gene: 6. The CDR3 is made up of 16 amino acids. DNA for the CDR3: TGTGCCAGCACCCTTAGCGGGAGGGGGTCCTACAATGAGCAGTTCTTC. Protein product: CASTLSGRGSYNEQFF.

The chain recombines TRBV5-1 with TRBJ2-1, with 13 bases identical to TRBD2. Trimming at V came to 4 bases and at J to 7 bases, leaving 5 bases not matched to a gene. The germline gives CDR1 SGHRS, CDR2 YFSETQ. CDR3 length: 15 amino acids. The CDR3, as DNA: TGCGCCAGCAGCCAACTAGCGGGGGGGCAGAATGAGCAGTTCTTC. Translated: CASSQLAGGQNEQFF.

This chain uses TRBV15 with TRBJ2-1; 10 positions match TRBD1. Germline CDR1 and CDR2: LNHNV and YYDKDF (reference sequence). Losses at the gene ends were 4 bases for V and 8 bases for J; bases not matched to a gene: 8. The CDR3 runs 15 residues. The DNA for the CDR3 is TGTGCCACCAGCACTCCGGGACAGGGGTATGATGAGCAGTTCTTC. Protein sequence: CATSTPGQGYDEQFF.

The chain recombines TRBV29-1 with TRBJ2-7, with no clear D. The germline V gene encodes CDR1 SQVTM and CDR2 ANQGSEA. The CDR3 runs to 12 residues. The germline V and J ends were trimmed by 6 bases and 0 bases, with 9 bases remaining between them. CDR3 in amino acids: CSVSSRSYEQYF. The CDR3 DNA reads TGCAGCGTCTCATCACGCTCCTACGAGCAGTACTTC.

V gene TRBV6-5 combines with J gene TRBJ1-5; D ambiguous. The length of the CDR3 is 13 residues. Germline CDR1 reads MNHEY; CDR2 reads SVGAGI. Trimming cost V 0 bases and J 9 bases, with 9 bases left between them. In DNA form, the CDR3 reads TGTGCCAGCAGTTACTCGGACGAGGGGCCCCAGCATTTT. The encoded protein is CASSYSDEGPQHF.

This clone has just a few counts. The gene calls are TRBV7-9 and TRBJ1-3, with D unclear. Germline lookup yields CDR1 SEHNR and CDR2 FQNEAQ (reference sequence). Trimming stripped 1 base from V and 0 bases from J, with 10 bases between. The CDR3 has 16 residues. The CDR3 DNA reads TGTGCCAGCAGCTTAGTGGGCAGCTACTCTGGAAACACCATATATTTT. Its translation is CASSLVGSYSGNTIYF.

This chain uses TRBV27 with TRBJ1-2, with 7 nucleotides matching TRBD1. Germline CDR1 is MNHEY and CDR2 is SMNVEV (reference sequence). This CDR3 comprises 16 residues. V lost 6 bases to trimming and J lost 7 bases; unmatched junction nucleotides: 17. This CDR3 is CASSRLTTGFVGGYTF. In nucleotides, the CDR3 is TGTGCCAGCAGCAGACTCACGACAGGGTTTGTTGGTGGCTACACCTTC.

This chain uses TRBV7-9 with TRBJ2-2, with D possibly called TRBD1 or TRBD2 (5 bases each). This CDR3 has 14 amino acids. Trimming removed 3 bases from V and 2 bases from J, with 7 bases in between. Germline V gene lookup returns CDR1 SEHNR and CDR2 FQNEAQ (reference sequence). Here the CDR3 DNA reads TGTGCCAGCAGCTTGGGGGTCAACACCGGGGAGCTGTTTTTT. Its protein product is CASSLGVNTGELFF. The full variable domain, with the rest looked up from reference TRBV7-9 and TRBJ2-2, is DTGVSQNPRHKITKRGQNVTFRCDPISEHNRLYWYRQTLGQGPEFLTYFQNEAQLEKSRLLSDRFSAERPKGSFSTLEIQRTEQGDSAMYLCASSLGVNTGELFFGEGSRLTVL.

The rearrangement links TRBV27 to TRBJ2-7, with D maybe TRBD1 (6 bases). The V gene lost 3 bases and the J gene lost 4 bases, with 13 bases spanning the gap. The CDR3 spans 14 residues. Germline-derived CDR1 and CDR2 are MNHEY and SMNVEV (reference sequence). This CDR3 is CASSFRRDTYEQYF. In nucleotides, the CDR3 is TGTGCCAGCAGTTTTCGCCGGGACACTTACGAGCAGTACTTC.

The chain links TRBV12-5 to TRBJ2-3; D not certain. The CDR3 has 14 amino acids. CDR1 and CDR2 from the germline V gene are LGHNT and FRNRAP. V lost 1 base to trimming and J lost 2 bases, with 7 bases between them. The CDR3 DNA reads TGTGCTAGTGGTTTGGGCACCTACACAGATACGCAGTATTTT. Translated, it gives CASGLGTYTDTQYF. Full variable domain (remainder filled in from reference TRBV12-5 and TRBJ2-3): DARVTQTPRHKVTEMGQEVTMRCQPILGHNTVFWYRQTMMQGLELLAYFRNRAPLDDSGMPKDRFSAEMPDATLATLKIQPSEPRDSAVYFCASGLGTYTDTQYFGPGTRLTVL.

The rearrangement uses TRBV6-1 and TRBJ1-6; D uncertain. There are 13 residues in the CDR3. V was clipped by 3 bases and J by 9 bases, with 9 bases between them. CDR1 is MNHNS and CDR2 is SASEGT in the germline V gene. Here the CDR3 reads CASSDLTSSPLHF. CDR3 bases: TGTGCCAGCAGTGACCTAACTAGTTCACCCCTCCACTTT.

This clone was seen only a few times. The chain has TRBV4-2 and TRBJ1-2; no firm D call. Germline lookup yields CDR1 LGHNA and CDR2 YNFKEQ. V gave up 2 bases and J gave up 3 bases, with 13 bases separating them. The CDR3 runs 15 residues. The CDR3 here is CASSQSQVGHYGYTF. In nucleotides, the CDR3 is TGTGCCAGCAGCCAATCACAAGTGGGTCACTATGGCTACACCTTC.

CDR3 in DNA: TGTGCCAGCAGCCCTTCCGGGGCCGAATCGAACACTGAAGCTTTCTTT. This sequence encodes CASSPSGAESNTEAFF. The rearrangement joins TRBV9 to TRBJ1-1, with a tentative D call TRBD1 (5 bases). V lost 4 bases to trimming and J lost 1 base, with 17 bases between them. This CDR3 region has 16 residues. CDR1 and CDR2 (germline): SGDLS, YYNGEE.

The V gene is TRBV5-3, the J gene TRBJ2-7; weak D call: TRBD1 (6 bases). TRBV5-3 falls under the ORF class, with uncertain function. V lost 5 bases and J 2 bases, leaving 17 bases between the germline ends. The CDR3 is made up of 15 amino acids. The CDR3 here is CARRFTGIRPYEQYF. The CDR3 DNA reads TGTGCCAGAAGATTTACAGGGATCCGTCCCTACGAGCAGTACTTC.

This chain connects TRBV25-1 to TRBJ1-5; no reliable D call. This CDR3 comprises 13 residues. V was cut by 6 bases and J by 4 bases, with 10 bases left in between. Per germline, CDR1 MGHDK and CDR2 SYGVNS. In DNA, the CDR3 is TGTGCCAGCAGCAACTCGGCGAATCAGCCCCAGCATTTT. Translating gives CASSNSANQPQHF.

This rearrangement joins TRBV4-2 to TRBJ2-5; no clear D gene. CDR1 is LGHNA and CDR2 is YNFKEQ in the germline V gene. The CDR3 extends over 14 amino acids. The ends were cut back, 2 bases at V and 0 bases at J, with 7 bases in the middle. Here the CDR3 reads CASSQKADQETQYF. DNA of the CDR3: TGTGCCAGCAGCCAAAAGGCAGACCAAGAGACCCAGTACTTC.

This clone occurred a few times. The chain links TRBV28 to TRBJ2-7, with D hard to call. Germline CDR1 and CDR2: MDHEN and SYDVKM. Trimming took 7 bases from V and 2 from J, leaving 9 bases between them. This CDR3 contains 12 residues. In DNA, the CDR3 is TGTGCCAGCACCTCTTACACCTACGAGCAGTACTTC. This gives the protein CASTSYTYEQYF.

This chain uses TRBV5-1 with TRBJ2-1; D not certain. Germline V CDR1 and CDR2: SGHRS, YFSETQ. The ends were cut back, 0 bases at V and 2 bases at J, with 6 bases in the middle. This CDR3 comprises 14 residues. The CDR3 DNA reads as TGCGCCAGCAGCTTGGCCCAGGCCTACAATGAGCAGTTCTTC. Translating gives CASSLAQAYNEQFF.

This sequence joins TRBV28 and TRBJ1-2; unclear D gene. The CDR3 has 13 amino acids. Trimming took off 6 bases at V and 5 bases at J, with 13 bases between the two ends. CDR1 and CDR2 (germline): MDHEN, SYDVKM. The CDR3 nucleotides read TGTGCCAGCAGAACCAGGACGGTTTATGGCTACACCTTC. It yields the protein CASRTRTVYGYTF.

The chain recombines TRBV5-5 with TRBJ1-5; D not certain. Trimming stripped 2 bases from V and 0 bases from J, with 12 bases between. The germline CDR1 and CDR2 sequences are SGHKS and YYEKEE (reference sequence). The CDR3 consists of 16 residues. Written as DNA, the CDR3 is TGTGCCAGCAGCTTTAGGGCATTATATAGCAATCAGCCCCAGCATTTT. It codes for CASSFRALYSNQPQHF.

This clone has only one observation. The chain employs TRBV6-1 and TRBJ2-5, with 12 bases fitting TRBD2. The trim removed 4 bases at V and 5 bases at J, leaving 17 bases unmatched. The germline CDR1 and CDR2 sequences are MNHNS and SASEGT. CDR3 size: 19 residues. The CDR3 DNA is TGTGCCAGCAGTGCCGCTAAGACTAGCGGGAGCGGTCGGGGGGAGACCCAGTACTTC. It encodes CASSAAKTSGSGRGETQYF.

This chain joins TRBV2 and TRBJ1-1; D is ambiguous. With 3 bases removed from V and 3 bases from J, the gap between germline ends came to 8 bases. This CDR3 comprises 13 residues. Germline CDR1 and CDR2: SNHLY and FYNNEI. CDR3 sequence reads: CASSDHVYTEAFF. The CDR3 coding sequence is TGTGCCAGCAGTGACCACGTCTACACTGAAGCTTTCTTT. The full variable domain, in which reference TRBV2 and TRBJ1-1 provide the parts outside the CDR3, is EPEVTQTPSHQVTQMGQEVILRCVPISNHLYFYWYRQILGQKVEFLVSFYNNEISEKSEIFDDQFSVERPDGSNFTLKIRSTKLEDSAMYFCASSDHVYTEAFFGQGTRLTVV.